Following are 26 T cell receptor beta chains from one sample sequenced in a study of T-cell reconstitution after alpha-beta-depleted transplantation in children. During its preparation, the TCRbeta library received unique molecular identifiers. TCRdb processed the PCR reads anew with MiXCR; each CDR3 protein has one entry. The sample has some 200,000 distinct CDR3 sequences, about 8.2% seen once. The sequenced sample was PBMCs, mostly from graft donor cells, obtained 360 days after TCRalphabeta/CD19-depleted stem cell transplant. These receptors were taken from a male patient between 2 and 15 years old who had a stem cell transplant for acute myeloid leukemia, so the T cells may come from the graft donor.

This clonotype was counted between two and nine times. This chain connects TRBV9 to TRBJ2-5, with 12 bases lining up with TRBD2. The J segment lost 4 bases and the V segment lost 3 bases, leaving 7 bases of the junction unmatched. Germline CDR1 reads SGDLS; CDR2 reads YYNGEE. CDR3 length equals 16 residues. The chain's CDR3 is CASSEGLAGFRETQYF. The CDR3 bases are TGTGCCAGCAGCGAGGGACTAGCGGGCTTCAGAGAGACCCAGTACTTC.

For the CDR3, the DNA is TGCAGTGCTAGAGATTGGGATTGGGACACTGAAGCTTTCTTT. It specifies CSARDWDWDTEAFF. This chain uses TRBV20-1 with TRBJ1-1; no definite D call. V lost 0 bases and J 3 bases, leaving 11 bases between the germline ends. CDR3 size: 14 residues. The germline CDR1 and CDR2 sequences are DFQATT and SNEGSKA (reference sequence).

This clonotype was picked up many times. The CDR3 DNA sequence: TGTGCCAGCAGTTACTCGAGCGGGGGCAAGCAGTATTTT. It encodes CASSYSSGGKQYF. This chain links TRBV6-2 or TRBV6-3 with TRBJ2-3, with 8 bases aligning to TRBD2. This CDR3 has 13 amino acids. CDR1 is MNHEY and CDR2 is SVGEGT in the germline V gene. Trimming at V came to 0 bases and at J to 11 bases, leaving 4 bases not matched to a gene.

This clonotype was picked up many times. V usage is TRBV25-1 and J usage is TRBJ2-7; D is unresolved. In germline, CDR1 is MGHDK, CDR2 SYGVNS. The CDR3 length is 15 residues. Trimming pared 0 bases from V and 9 bases from J, leaving 18 bases between. The DNA for the CDR3 is TGTGCCAGCAGTGAATATCTTAAGACACGCCACGGGCAGTACGTC. The encoded protein is CASSEYLKTRHGQYV.

The genes are TRBV9 and TRBJ2-5; the match to TRBD2 covers 7 bases. The germline gives CDR1 SGDLS, CDR2 YYNGEE. The CDR3 is 15 residues long. V was pared by 1 base and J by 4 bases, with 7 bases of the junction left unmatched. CDR3 nucleotides: TGTGCCAGCAGCGTACTATCCGGACTAGGAGAGACCCAGTACTTC. Translation: CASSVLSGLGETQYF. The whole variable domain, remainder taken from reference TRBV9 and TRBJ2-5, is DSGVTQTPKHLITATGQRVTLRCSPRSGDLSVYWYQQSLDQGLQFLIQYYNGEERAKGNILERFSAQQFPDLHSELNLSSLELGDSALYFCASSVLSGLGETQYFGPGTRLLVL.

This clonotype was observed at least ten times. The J gene is TRBJ2-7, the V gene TRBV10-3, with 14 positions matching TRBD2. The germline gives CDR1 ENHRY, CDR2 SYGVKD. The V gene end was trimmed by 10 bases and the J gene end by 6 bases; junction bases not matched to a gene: 2. This CDR3 is 12 amino acids long. Written as DNA, the CDR3 is TGTGCCACCGGGACTAGCGGGAGCGAGCAGTACTTC. Residues: CATGTSGSEQYF.

This clonotype was found many times. The genes are TRBV28 and TRBJ2-3, with 9 bases that match TRBD2. With V trimmed by 6 bases and J by 4 bases, 5 bases remained unmatched. The CDR3 length is 14 residues. Germline V gene data show CDR1 as MDHEN and CDR2 as SYDVKM. The CDR3 coding sequence is TGTGCCAGCAGCCTAGCGGGGATTTCAGATACGCAGTATTTT. Its translation: CASSLAGISDTQYF.

This clonotype was counted at least ten times. The V call is TRBV12-3 or TRBV12-4, the J call TRBJ2-1, with D possibly being TRBD2 (5 bases). This CDR3 contains 15 residues. V was clipped by 5 bases and J by 6 bases, with 17 bases between them. The CDR3 DNA reads TGTGCCAGCAGTGTGAGCGGCGCCGCCAGCAATGAGCAGTTCTTC. Translated, it gives CASSVSGAASNEQFF.

This clonotype showed up just a few times. V is TRBV7-9 and J is TRBJ2-1, with 10 bases aligning to TRBD2. J gave up 7 bases and V 5 bases, and 11 bases lay outside the gene matches. Germline V gene data show CDR1 as SEHNR and CDR2 as FQNEAQ (reference sequence). This CDR3 contains 16 residues. CDR3 DNA: TGTGCCAGCAGCGTGATCCAGCGGGGGGGCCTAAATGAGCAGTTCTTC. This gives the protein CASSVIQRGGLNEQFF.

In this sample, this clonotype turned up a few times. The chain uses TRBV5-1 and TRBJ2-2, with D perhaps matching TRBD1 (6 bases). Looked up from germline, CDR1 is SGHRS and CDR2 is YFSETQ. The CDR3 extends over 14 amino acids. With 4 bases removed from V and 6 bases from J, the gap between germline ends came to 13 bases. The CDR3 is CASSPRAGAGELFF. For the CDR3, the DNA is TGCGCCAGCAGCCCCCGGGCAGGGGCCGGGGAGCTGTTTTTT.

The V and J genes are TRBV12-3 or TRBV12-4 and TRBJ1-3, with D maybe TRBD1 (6 bases). Trimming pared 6 bases from V and 4 bases from J, leaving 16 bases between. This CDR3 contains 15 residues. This chain's CDR3 is CASREQGTSGNTIYF. CDR3 coding DNA: TGTGCCAGCAGGGAACAGGGAACTTCCGGAAACACCATATATTTT.

In this sample, this clonotype turned up a few times. The chain employs TRBV10-3 and TRBJ2-2; D not certain. From germline, CDR1 is ENHRY and CDR2 SYGVKD. CDR3 length: 14 amino acids. V was shortened by 11 bases and J by 3 bases, with 16 bases between the two germline ends. The CDR3 nucleotides are TGTGCCCTCAAGGAAACTGCACACACCGGGGAGCTGTTTTTT. It codes for CALKETAHTGELFF.

The table lists this clonotype with many counts. The rearrangement joins TRBV29-1 to TRBJ2-5; 7 bases map to TRBD1. The V segment lost 7 bases and the J segment 3 bases; nucleotides outside the gene matches: 8. CDR3 length: 13 amino acids. CDR1 is SQVTM and CDR2 is ANQGSEA in the germline V gene. CDR3 protein: CSALGQTKETQYF. In nucleotides, the CDR3 is TGCAGCGCCCTGGGACAGACCAAAGAGACCCAGTACTTC.

The V and J genes are TRBV10-3 and TRBJ2-6; D perhaps matches TRBD1 (5 bases). CDR3 length: 14 residues. CDR1 and CDR2 from the germline V gene are ENHRY and SYGVKD. V lost 9 bases to trimming and J lost 2 bases, with 11 bases between them. CDR3 loop: CAIADRPGANVLTF. The CDR3 DNA is TGTGCCATTGCCGACAGACCTGGGGCCAACGTCCTGACTTTC.

This clonotype was counted many times. The chain is built from TRBV12-3 or TRBV12-4 and TRBJ1-5; weak D call: TRBD1 (5 bases). Trimming took 5 bases from V and 4 from J, leaving 9 bases between them. The CDR3 runs to 13 residues. CDR3 loop: CASSERGNQPQHF. As DNA, the CDR3 is TGTGCCAGCAGTGAGCGGGGGAATCAGCCCCAGCATTTT.

The V call is TRBV29-1, the J call TRBJ2-7, with 13 nucleotides matching TRBD2. With V trimmed by 6 bases and J by 6 bases, 14 bases remained unmatched. This CDR3 is 16 amino acids long. Germline assignment: CDR1 SQVTM and CDR2 ANQGSEA. Written as DNA, the CDR3 is TGCAGCGTCCGGGGACTAGCGGGACATGTCCTCCTCGAGCAGTACTTC. Its translation: CSVRGLAGHVLLEQYF.

This clonotype was counted a few times. CDR3 region: CASSLTPVDRVAYNEQFF. The CDR3 region has the DNA TGCGCCAGCAGCTTGACCCCTGTCGACAGGGTGGCGTACAATGAGCAGTTCTTC. This chain connects TRBV5-1 to TRBJ2-1; 7 bases map to TRBD1. This CDR3 region has 18 residues. The trim removed 1 base at V and 4 bases at J, leaving 14 bases unmatched. Germline lookup yields CDR1 SGHRS and CDR2 YFSETQ. Full variable domain (missing parts from reference TRBV5-1 and TRBJ2-1): KAGVTQTPRYLIKTRGQQVTLSCSPISGHRSVSWYQQTPGQGLQFLFEYFSETQRNKGNFPGRFSGRQFSNSRSEMNVSTLELGDSALYLCASSLTPVDRVAYNEQFFGPGTRLTVL.

This clonotype has more than one count but fewer than ten. The genes are TRBV5-1 and TRBJ2-5; perhaps TRBD1 as D (6 bases). Germline V gene sequence: CDR1 SGHRS, CDR2 YFSETQ. The CDR3 contains 19 residues. Trimming took off 1 base at V and 1 base at J, with 23 bases between the two ends. The CDR3: CASSLNRGSQGKPQETQYF. Here the CDR3 DNA reads TGCGCCAGCAGCTTGAATAGGGGGAGCCAGGGAAAACCCCAAGAGACCCAGTACTTC.

The J gene is TRBJ1-4, the V gene TRBV12-3 or TRBV12-4, with D perhaps TRBD1 (6 bases). This CDR3 is 16 amino acids long. V was shortened by 4 bases and J by 1 base, with 13 bases between the two germline ends. CDR3: CASSSGRGRTNEKLFF. CDR3 coding DNA: TGTGCCAGCAGTTCGGGCAGGGGTCGAACTAATGAAAAACTGTTTTTT.

The sample holds many counts of this clonotype. The chain links TRBV5-8 to TRBJ1-5; D gene unclear. Trimming cost V 2 bases and J 0 bases, with 6 bases left between them. This CDR3 contains 14 residues. Germline-derived CDR1 and CDR2 are SGHTS and YDEGEE. CDR3 nucleotides: TGTGCCAGCAGCTTCTTATATAGCAATCAGCCCCAGCATTTT. This sequence encodes CASSFLYSNQPQHF.

This clonotype has a count of ten or more. The gene calls are TRBV12-3 or TRBV12-4 and TRBJ2-1; maybe TRBD2 (7 bases). The CDR3 contains 16 residues. The ends were cut back, 3 bases at V and 0 bases at J, with 12 bases in the middle. The CDR3 DNA follows: TGTGCCAGCAGTTTGAGGGGGGACTACTCCTACAATGAGCAGTTCTTC. This codes for CASSLRGDYSYNEQFF.

The rearrangement links TRBV30 to TRBJ2-7, with a possible D match to TRBD1 (6 bases). The CDR3 extends over 15 amino acids. V was clipped by 0 bases and J by 2 bases, with 14 bases between them. Germline V gives CDR1 GTSNPN, CDR2 SVGIG (reference sequence). CDR3 sequence reads: CAWSVQGKLAYEQYF. For the CDR3, the DNA is TGTGCCTGGAGTGTACAGGGCAAGTTGGCCTACGAGCAGTACTTC.

This clonotype was detected only a few times. This chain uses TRBV6-5 with TRBJ2-1; D might be TRBD2 (5 bases). V lost 1 base to trimming and J lost 4 bases, with 11 bases between them. CDR1 is MNHEY, CDR2 SVGAGI, per germline. The CDR3 length is 15 residues. In DNA form, the CDR3 reads TGTGCCAGCAGTTACTATCGGGGAGAGTACAATGAGCAGTTCTTC. Encoded protein: CASSYYRGEYNEQFF.

The gene calls are TRBV7-2 and TRBJ2-4; TRBD2 aligns across 12 bases. Germline CDR1 reads SGHTA; CDR2 reads FQGNSA. This CDR3 is built from 14 residues. V lost 4 bases to trimming and J lost 13 bases; unmatched junction nucleotides: 8. CDR3 sequence: CASSSRTSGNQQYF. The CDR3 DNA sequence: TGTGCCAGCAGCTCTCGGACTAGCGGGAACCAACAGTACTTC. Filled out from reference TRBV7-2 and TRBJ2-4, the complete variable domain reads GAGVSQSPSNKVTEKGKDVELRCDPISGHTALYWYRQSLGQGLEFLIYFQGNSAPDKSGLPSDRFSAERTGGSVSTLTIQRTQQEDSAVYLCASSSRTSGNQQYFGAGTRLSVL.

In its sample, this clonotype was seen many times. This rearrangement joins TRBV12-3 or TRBV12-4 to TRBJ2-1; 8 bases align to TRBD1. The J segment lost 7 bases and the V segment lost 2 bases, leaving 7 bases of the junction unmatched. The CDR3 covers 15 residues. The CDR3 nucleotides are TGTGCCAGCAGTTTACCAGGGGGCGCTTGGAATGAGCAGTTCTTC. Its translation: CASSLPGGAWNEQFF.

This clonotype was detected only a few times. V usage is TRBV30 and J usage is TRBJ2-3; D gene uncertain. V was clipped by 0 bases and J by 9 bases, with 10 bases between them. The CDR3 runs to 12 residues. CDR1 and CDR2 (germline): GTSNPN, SVGIG (reference sequence). The CDR3 region has the DNA TGTGCCTGGAGTGTACGGGCTAGGACGCAGTATTTT. Translated, it gives CAWSVRARTQYF.